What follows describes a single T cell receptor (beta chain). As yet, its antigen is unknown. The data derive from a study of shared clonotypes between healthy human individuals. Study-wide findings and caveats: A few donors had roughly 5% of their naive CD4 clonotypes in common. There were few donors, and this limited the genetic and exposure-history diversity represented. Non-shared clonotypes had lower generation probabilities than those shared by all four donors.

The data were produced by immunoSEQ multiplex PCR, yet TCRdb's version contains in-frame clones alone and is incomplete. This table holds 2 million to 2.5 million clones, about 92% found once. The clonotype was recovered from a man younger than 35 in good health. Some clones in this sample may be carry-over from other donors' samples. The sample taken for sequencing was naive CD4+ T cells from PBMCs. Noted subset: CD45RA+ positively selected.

The CDR3 DNA follows: TGTGCCAGTAGCTTGACAGCCATATCCGCGGAGACCCAGTACTTC. It yields the protein CASSLTAISAETQYF. This chain uses TRBV19 with TRBJ2-5; D is perhaps TRBD1 (5 bases). The CDR3 loop spans 15 amino acids. V was trimmed by 6 bases and J by 5 bases, leaving 19 bases between them. Germline lookup yields CDR1 LNHDA and CDR2 SQIVND (reference sequence).